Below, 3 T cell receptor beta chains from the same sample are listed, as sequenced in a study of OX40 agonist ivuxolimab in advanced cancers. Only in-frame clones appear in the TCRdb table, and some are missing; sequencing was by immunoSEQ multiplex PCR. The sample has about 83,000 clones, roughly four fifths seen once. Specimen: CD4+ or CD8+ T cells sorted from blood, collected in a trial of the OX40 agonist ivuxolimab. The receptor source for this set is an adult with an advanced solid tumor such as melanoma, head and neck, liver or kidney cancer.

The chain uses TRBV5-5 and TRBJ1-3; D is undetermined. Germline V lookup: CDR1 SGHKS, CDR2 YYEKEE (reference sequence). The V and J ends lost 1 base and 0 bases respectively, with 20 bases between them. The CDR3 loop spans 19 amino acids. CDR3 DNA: TGTGCCAGCAGCTTGACGGCTGGCAGGCCACTGACCTCTGGAAACACCATATATTTT. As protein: CASSLTAGRPLTSGNTIYF.

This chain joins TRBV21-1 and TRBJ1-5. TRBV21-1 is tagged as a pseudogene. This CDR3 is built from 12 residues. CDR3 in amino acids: CASSKGYQPQHF. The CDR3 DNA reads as TGTGCCAGCAGCAAAGGGTATCAGCCCCAGCATTTT.

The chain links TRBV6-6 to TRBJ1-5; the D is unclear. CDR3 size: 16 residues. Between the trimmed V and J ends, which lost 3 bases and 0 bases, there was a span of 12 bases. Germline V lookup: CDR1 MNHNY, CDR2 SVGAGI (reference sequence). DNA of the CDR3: TGTGCCAGCAGTTATGGGCGAGACTATAGCAATCAGCCCCAGCATTTT. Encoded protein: CASSYGRDYSNQPQHF.